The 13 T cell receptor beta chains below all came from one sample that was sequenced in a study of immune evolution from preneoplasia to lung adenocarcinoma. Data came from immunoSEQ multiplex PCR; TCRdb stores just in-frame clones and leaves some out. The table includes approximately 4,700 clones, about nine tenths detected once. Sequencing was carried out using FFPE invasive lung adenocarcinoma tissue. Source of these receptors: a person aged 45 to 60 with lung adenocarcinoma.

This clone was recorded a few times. The CDR3 nucleotides are TGTGCCTGGACGAAGGGCCAAAACACTGAAGCTTTCTTT. It translates to CAWTKGQNTEAFF. V usage is TRBV30 and J usage is TRBJ1-1, with D hard to call. The length of the CDR3 is 13 residues. The germline gives CDR1 GTSNPN, CDR2 SVGIG (reference sequence). V dropped 4 bases and J dropped 2 bases, with 11 bases sitting between them.

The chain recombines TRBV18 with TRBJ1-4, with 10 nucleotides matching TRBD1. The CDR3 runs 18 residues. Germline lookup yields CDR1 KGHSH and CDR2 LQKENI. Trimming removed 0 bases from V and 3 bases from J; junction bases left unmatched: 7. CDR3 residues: CASSPPGQGSRANEKLFF. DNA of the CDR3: TGTGCCAGCTCACCACCGGGACAGGGGTCCAGGGCTAATGAAAAACTGTTTTTT.

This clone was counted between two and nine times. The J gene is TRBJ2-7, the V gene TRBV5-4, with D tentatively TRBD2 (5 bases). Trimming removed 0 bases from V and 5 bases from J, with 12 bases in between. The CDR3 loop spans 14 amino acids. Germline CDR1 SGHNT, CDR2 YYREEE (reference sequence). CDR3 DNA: TGTGCCAGCAGCTTGGGGATTACTAGGAACGAGCAGTACGTC. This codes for CASSLGITRNEQYV.

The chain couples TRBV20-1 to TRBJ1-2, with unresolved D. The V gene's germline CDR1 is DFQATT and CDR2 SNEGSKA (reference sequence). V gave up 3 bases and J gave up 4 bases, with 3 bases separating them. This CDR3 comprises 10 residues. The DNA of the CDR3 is TGCAGTGCTAGTTCCTATGGCTACACCTTC. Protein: CSASSYGYTF.

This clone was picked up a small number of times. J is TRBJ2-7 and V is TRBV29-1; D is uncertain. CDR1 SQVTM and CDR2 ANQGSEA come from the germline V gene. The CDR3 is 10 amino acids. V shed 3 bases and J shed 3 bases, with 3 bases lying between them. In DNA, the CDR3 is TGCAGCGTTGAGGACTACGAGCAGTACTTC. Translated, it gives CSVEDYEQYF.

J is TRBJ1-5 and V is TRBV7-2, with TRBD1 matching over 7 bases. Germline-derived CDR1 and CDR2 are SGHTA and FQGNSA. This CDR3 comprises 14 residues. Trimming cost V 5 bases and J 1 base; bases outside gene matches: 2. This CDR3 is CASSPGGSNQPQHF. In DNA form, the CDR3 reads TGTGCCAGCAGCCCAGGGGGAAGCAATCAGCCCCAGCATTTT.

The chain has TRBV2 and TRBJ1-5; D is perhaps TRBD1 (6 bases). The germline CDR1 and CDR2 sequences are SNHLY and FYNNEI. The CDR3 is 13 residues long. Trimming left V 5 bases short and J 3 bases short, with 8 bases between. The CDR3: CASSTGFNQPQHF. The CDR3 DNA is TGTGCCAGCAGTACAGGGTTCAATCAGCCCCAGCATTTT.

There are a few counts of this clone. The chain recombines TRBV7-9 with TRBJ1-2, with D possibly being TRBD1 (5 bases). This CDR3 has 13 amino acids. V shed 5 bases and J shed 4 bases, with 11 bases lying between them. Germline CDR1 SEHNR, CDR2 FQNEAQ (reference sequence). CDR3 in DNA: TGTGCCAGCAGCATCGGGGCCGCCTATGGCTACACCTTC. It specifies CASSIGAAYGYTF.

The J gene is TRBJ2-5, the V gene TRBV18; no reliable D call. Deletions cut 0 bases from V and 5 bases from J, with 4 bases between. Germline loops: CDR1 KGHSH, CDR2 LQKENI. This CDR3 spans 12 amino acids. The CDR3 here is CASSPPAETQYF. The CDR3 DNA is TGTGCCAGCTCACCACCGGCTGAGACCCAGTACTTC. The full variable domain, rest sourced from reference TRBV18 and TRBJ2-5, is NAGVMQNPRHLVRRRGQEARLRCSPMKGHSHVYWYRQLPEEGLKFMVYLQKENIIDESGMPKERFSAEFPKEGPSILRIQQVVRGDSAAYFCASSPPAETQYFGPGTRLLVL.

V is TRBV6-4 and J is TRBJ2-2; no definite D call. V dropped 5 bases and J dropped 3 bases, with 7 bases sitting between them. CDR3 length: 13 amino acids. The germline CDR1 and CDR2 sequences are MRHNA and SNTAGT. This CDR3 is CASSSGDTGELFF. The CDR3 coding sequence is TGTGCCAGCAGTAGTGGGGACACCGGGGAGCTGTTTTTT.

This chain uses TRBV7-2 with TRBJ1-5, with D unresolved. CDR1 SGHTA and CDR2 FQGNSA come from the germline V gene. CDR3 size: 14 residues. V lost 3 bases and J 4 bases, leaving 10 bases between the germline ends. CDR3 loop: CASSFTQVNQPQHF. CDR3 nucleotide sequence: TGTGCCAGCAGCTTCACTCAGGTTAATCAGCCCCAGCATTTT. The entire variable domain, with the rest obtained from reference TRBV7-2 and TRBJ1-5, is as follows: GAGVSQSPSNKVTEKGKDVELRCDPISGHTALYWYRQSLGQGLEFLIYFQGNSAPDKSGLPSDRFSAERTGGSVSTLTIQRTQQEDSAVYLCASSFTQVNQPQHFGDGTRLSIL.

The CDR3 region is CASTGPLGFETQYF. CDR3 nucleotides: TGTGCCAGCACCGGACCCCTAGGTTTTGAGACCCAGTACTTC. The rearrangement links TRBV6-5 to TRBJ2-5; D uncertain. The germline CDR1 and CDR2 sequences are MNHEY and SVGAGI. The germline V and J ends were trimmed by 7 bases and 5 bases, with 17 bases remaining between them. This CDR3 has 14 amino acids.

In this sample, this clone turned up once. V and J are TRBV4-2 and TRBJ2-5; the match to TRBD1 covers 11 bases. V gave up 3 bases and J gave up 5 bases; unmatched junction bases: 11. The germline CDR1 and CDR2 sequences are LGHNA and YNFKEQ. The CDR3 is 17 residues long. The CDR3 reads CASSQEGQGGKSETQYF. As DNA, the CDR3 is TGTGCCAGCAGCCAGGAGGGACAGGGGGGGAAGAGCGAGACCCAGTACTTC.